This record looks at one T cell receptor (beta chain) sequence and its context. This entry comes from a study of blood T cell repertoires in COVID-19. Background on the study: Whether acute or convalescent, the COVID-19 samples came from the United States, Italy and Spain. PBMCs, B-cell-depleted T cells, or T cells were the source of the cDNA or gDNA that made up the material.

Participants were aged roughly 18 to 95 years, lived in roughly 25 US areas, and enrolled virtually. Clinical history as reported by participants underpinned cohort assignment. Germline trimming cut 0 bases from V and 8 bases from J; bases unmatched to any gene: 9. CDR1 is SGDLS, CDR2 YYNGEE, per germline. The CDR3 length is 16 residues. Data came from immunoSEQ multiplex PCR; TCRdb stores just in-frame clones and leaves some out. The sample has about 400,000 clones, 89% seen once. The sequenced sample was PBMCs or T cells enriched from blood (not recorded which). This sequence joins TRBV9 and TRBJ2-1, with 9 nucleotides matching TRBD2. This TCR was sampled from a woman between 25 and 40 years old who had recovered from COVID-19. CDR3 sequence reads: CASSVDSLAGIYEQFF. For the CDR3, the DNA is TGTGCCAGCAGCGTAGACAGCCTAGCGGGAATCTATGAGCAGTTCTTC.